The 11 T cell receptor beta chains reported below all come from one sample, sequenced in a study of tumour-infiltrating T cells in Burkitt lymphoma. Assay used: immunoSEQ multiplex PCR; TCRdb lists only in-frame clones, some missing. The sample lists 1,000 to 1,500 clones; roughly 85% were seen once. Sequencing was done on a sample of tumor tissue. The receptors were sampled from a human donor with Burkitt lymphoma.

CDR3 coding DNA: TGTGCCAGCAGCTTAGACCGGGACCCCTCCTACGAGCAGTACTTC. This sequence encodes CASSLDRDPSYEQYF. The chain couples TRBV7-9 to TRBJ2-7; perhaps D is TRBD1 or TRBD2 (5 bases each). CDR3 size: 15 residues. Germline V gene data show CDR1 as SEHNR and CDR2 as FQNEAQ (reference sequence). Trimming shortened V by 1 base and J by 0 bases, and 10 bases separated the two germline ends.

The CDR3 region has the DNA TGTGCCAGCGGGGGGAGCACAGATACGCAGTATTTT. Amino acids: CASGGSTDTQYF. The rearrangement joins TRBV9 to TRBJ2-3, with a tentative D call TRBD2 (6 bases). V shed 7 bases and J shed 0 bases, with 6 bases lying between them. Looked up from germline, CDR1 is SGDLS and CDR2 is YYNGEE. The CDR3 length is 12 residues. Combining the CDR3 with reference TRBV9 and TRBJ2-3 gives the whole variable domain DSGVTQTPKHLITATGQRVTLRCSPRSGDLSVYWYQQSLDQGLQFLIQYYNGEERAKGNILERFSAQQFPDLHSELNLSSLELGDSALYFCASGGSTDTQYFGPGTRLTVL.

This chain joins TRBV5-1 and TRBJ2-1; TRBD2 aligns across 9 bases. The CDR3 consists of 17 residues. V lost 1 base to trimming and J lost 7 bases; unmatched junction nucleotides: 12. Germline-derived CDR1 and CDR2 are SGHRS and YFSETQ. For the CDR3, the DNA is TGCGCCAGCAGCTTGAGGTCTAGCGGGGTAGTTAGGAATGAGCAGTTCTTC. It codes for CASSLRSSGVVRNEQFF.

This chain uses TRBV6-1 with TRBJ2-1; D possibly corresponds to TRBD2 (5 bases). The CDR3 spans 13 residues. Trimming cost V 3 bases and J 7 bases, with 10 bases left between them. The germline V gene encodes CDR1 MNHNS and CDR2 SASEGT. DNA for the CDR3: TGTGCCAGCAGTGAGATAAGAGGGAATGAGCAGTTCTTC. Its protein product is CASSEIRGNEQFF.

This clone was counted once. The chain uses TRBV27 and TRBJ2-4; 9 positions match TRBD1. Trimming at V came to 6 bases and at J to 3 bases, leaving 6 bases not matched to a gene. Germline V gene sequence: CDR1 MNHEY, CDR2 SMNVEV (reference sequence). CDR3 length equals 15 residues. Here the CDR3 DNA reads TGTGCCAGCAGGGTACAGGGGGCCGACAAAAACATTCAGTACTTC. Amino acid sequence: CASRVQGADKNIQYF.

The chain employs TRBV5-5 and TRBJ1-4, with D unresolved. Germline V gene sequence: CDR1 SGHKS, CDR2 YYEKEE (reference sequence). This CDR3 spans 19 amino acids. V lost 2 bases and J lost 4, with 24 bases in between. The CDR3 sequence: CASSLDSEFGFNINEKLFF. The CDR3 DNA sequence: TGTGCCAGCAGCTTAGACTCGGAGTTCGGATTCAATATTAATGAAAAACTGTTTTTT. The entire variable domain, with the rest obtained from reference TRBV5-5 and TRBJ1-4, is as follows: DAGVTQSPTHLIKTRGQQVTLRCSPISGHKSVSWYQQVLGQGPQFIFQYYEKEERGRGNFPDRFSARQFPNYSSELNVNALLLGDSALYLCASSLDSEFGFNINEKLFFGSGTQLSVL.

V and J are TRBV6-7 and TRBJ2-7; no firm D call. TRBV6-7 is identified as an open reading frame with a role that is uncertain. The ends were cut back, 6 bases at V and 2 bases at J, with 20 bases in the middle. The CDR3 totals 16 residues. CDR3 in amino acids: CASSRPLDRPPYEQYF. The CDR3 bases are TGTGCCAGCAGCCGCCCCCTTGACCGACCTCCCTACGAGCAGTACTTC.

The CDR3 loop is CASSLDRTYYGYTF. CDR3 DNA: TGTGCCAGCAGCTTGGACCGCACCTATTATGGCTACACCTTC. This chain uses TRBV5-4 with TRBJ1-2; D ambiguous. V dropped 0 bases and J dropped 5 bases, with 11 bases sitting between them. CDR3 size: 14 residues. From germline, CDR1 is SGHNT and CDR2 YYREEE (reference sequence).

V usage is TRBV5-1 and J usage is TRBJ1-2, with 11 bases fitting TRBD1. This CDR3 region has 17 residues. V shed 2 bases and J 4 bases; nucleotides not matched to a gene: 10. Germline V gene lookup returns CDR1 SGHRS and CDR2 YFSETQ. CDR3 sequence reads: CASSLRTGGTVGYGYTF. As DNA, the CDR3 is TGCGCCAGCAGCTTAAGGACAGGGGGCACAGTTGGCTATGGCTACACCTTC.

Here the CDR3 reads CASSIGLTGWEKLFF. For the CDR3, the DNA is TGTGCCAGTAGTATAGGACTGACCGGCTGGGAAAAACTGTTTTTT. The V gene is TRBV19, the J gene TRBJ1-4; D remains unclear. Deletions cut 1 base from V and 8 bases from J, with 14 bases between. Per the germline V gene, CDR1 is LNHDA and CDR2 is SQIVND (reference sequence). CDR3 size: 15 residues.

The J gene is TRBJ1-2, the V gene TRBV10-2; a weak D match, TRBD1 (6 bases). V gave up 5 bases and J gave up 9 bases, with 16 bases separating them. Per germline, CDR1 WSHSY and CDR2 SAAADI. CDR3 length: 13 residues. The CDR3 is CASSQQGGSRYTF. In nucleotides, the CDR3 is TGCGCCAGCAGTCAACAGGGTGGCTCTCGCTACACCTTC.